This T cell receptor beta chain stems from a study of blood T cell repertoires in COVID-19. J lost 2 bases, V lost 4 bases, and 5 bases had no gene match. Per the germline V gene, CDR1 is LGHNA and CDR2 is YSLEER. The CDR3 loop spans 16 amino acids. Clones were sequenced by immunoSEQ multiplex PCR, and TCRdb holds only the in-frame ones, with some missing. The profile shows hundreds of thousands of clones, around 82% of them singletons. The receptor comes from a woman between 45 and 60 years old who had recovered from COVID-19. Sequencing used peripheral blood. The rearrangement joins TRBV4-3 to TRBJ2-5; 12 bases line up with TRBD2. In DNA, the CDR3 is TGCGCCAGCAGCCGCCTACTAGCGGGAGGTCAAGAGACCCAGTACTTC. Its protein is CASSRLLAGGQETQYF.